Each of the 8 T cell receptor beta chains below was sequenced from the same sample in a study of human T cells and chemical hapten exposure. Time point of the sample: healthy volunteer bleed at 2 weeks. Someone pulled total RNA out of unfractionated whole blood. From the RACE reads, TCRdb called clonotypes with MiXCR, one entry per CDR3 protein. This sample has around 31,000 distinct CDR3 sequences, with around 7.4% found just once. Sequenced sample: whole blood. The receptor source for this set is a human donor in good health. Some clones in this sample may be carry-over from other donors' samples.

In its sample, this clonotype was seen a few times. The V call is TRBV29-1, the J call TRBJ1-4; possibly TRBD1 for D (6 bases). This CDR3 is built from 13 residues. The germline CDR1 and CDR2 sequences are SQVTM and ANQGSEA. Trimming stripped 4 bases from V and 7 bases from J, with 13 bases between. The CDR3 protein is CSVATGFREKLFF. DNA of the CDR3: TGCAGCGTTGCCACAGGGTTTCGTGAAAAACTGTTTTTT. Full variable domain (outside the CDR3, taken from reference TRBV29-1 and TRBJ1-4): SAVISQKPSRDICQRGTSLTIQCQVDSQVTMMFWYRQQPGQSLTLIATANQGSEATYESGFVIDKFPISRPNLTFSTLTVSNMSPEDSSIYLCSVATGFREKLFFGSGTQLSVL.

The genes are TRBV7-9 and TRBJ2-5, with D perhaps assigned TRBD1 or TRBD2 (7 bases each). The length of the CDR3 is 18 residues. Trimming left V 5 bases short and J 5 bases short, with 27 bases between. Germline V gene data show CDR1 as SEHNR and CDR2 as FQNEAQ (reference sequence). CDR3 region: CASSAGRDLRGLGETQYF. The CDR3 DNA is TGTGCCAGCAGCGCAGGGAGGGATCTGAGGGGGCTCGGGGAGACCCAGTACTTC.

This clonotype was seen at least ten times. V usage is TRBV3-1 and J usage is TRBJ2-7; 7 nucleotides align to TRBD2. The ends lost 3 bases at V and 3 bases at J; junction bases unmatched: 8. This CDR3 has 15 amino acids. CDR1 is LGHDT and CDR2 is YNNKEL in the germline V gene (reference sequence). Here the CDR3 DNA reads TGTGCCAGCAGCCAGGCTCCGGGGAGGGACTACGAGCAGTACTTC. It yields the protein CASSQAPGRDYEQYF.

In this sample, this clonotype turned up many times. The V call is TRBV7-2, the J call TRBJ1-4, with D perhaps TRBD1 (5 bases). Trimming removed 1 base at V and 8 bases at J, with 11 bases between. The germline V gene has CDR1 SGHTA and CDR2 FQGNSA. The CDR3 loop spans 14 amino acids. The CDR3 bases are TGTGCCAGCAGCTTAGGGATCCGGGGGGAAAAACTGTTTTTT. Translation gives CASSLGIRGEKLFF.

This clonotype was seen repeatedly, ten times or more. The genes are TRBV10-3 and TRBJ2-3, with 8 bases matching TRBD2. In germline, CDR1 is ENHRY, CDR2 SYGVKD. The J segment lost 4 bases and the V segment lost 6 bases, leaving 6 bases of the junction unmatched. This CDR3 region has 14 residues. CDR3: CAIRSGSAADTQYF. As DNA, the CDR3 is TGTGCCATCAGGAGCGGGAGCGCCGCAGATACGCAGTATTTT.

This clonotype came up a few times. The genes are TRBV2 and TRBJ1-4; D is unresolved. CDR1 and CDR2 (germline): SNHLY, FYNNEI. V was clipped by 3 bases and J by 7 bases, with 12 bases between them. The CDR3 runs 14 residues. CDR3 sequence: CASSDNRLSEKLFF. CDR3 DNA: TGTGCCAGCAGTGACAACAGACTATCTGAAAAACTGTTTTTT.

V usage is TRBV6-2 or TRBV6-3 and J usage is TRBJ1-1; D remains unclear. The germline gives CDR1 MNHEY, CDR2 SVGEGT. Trimming pared 0 bases from V and 7 bases from J, leaving 3 bases between. This CDR3 is built from 11 residues. The CDR3 region has the DNA TGTGCCAGCAGTTACTCAGGTGAAGCTTTCTTT. Amino acids: CASSYSGEAFF.

This rearrangement joins TRBV7-8 to TRBJ2-1; TRBD1 is a possible D gene (5 bases). The CDR3 is 12 amino acids. Germline CDR1 reads SGHVS; CDR2 reads FQNEAQ. The V gene lost 5 bases and the J gene lost 9 bases, with 11 bases spanning the gap. CDR3 DNA sequence: TGTGCCAGCAGCGCATTTCAGGGTGAGCAGTTCTTC. This gives the protein CASSAFQGEQFF. Based on the CDR3 plus reference TRBV7-8 and TRBJ2-1, the full variable domain is GAGVSQSPRYKVAKRGQDVALRCDPISGHVSLFWYQQALGQGPEFLTYFQNEAQLDKSGLPSDRFFAERPEGSVSTLKIQRTQQEDSAVYLCASSAFQGEQFFGPGTRLTVL.